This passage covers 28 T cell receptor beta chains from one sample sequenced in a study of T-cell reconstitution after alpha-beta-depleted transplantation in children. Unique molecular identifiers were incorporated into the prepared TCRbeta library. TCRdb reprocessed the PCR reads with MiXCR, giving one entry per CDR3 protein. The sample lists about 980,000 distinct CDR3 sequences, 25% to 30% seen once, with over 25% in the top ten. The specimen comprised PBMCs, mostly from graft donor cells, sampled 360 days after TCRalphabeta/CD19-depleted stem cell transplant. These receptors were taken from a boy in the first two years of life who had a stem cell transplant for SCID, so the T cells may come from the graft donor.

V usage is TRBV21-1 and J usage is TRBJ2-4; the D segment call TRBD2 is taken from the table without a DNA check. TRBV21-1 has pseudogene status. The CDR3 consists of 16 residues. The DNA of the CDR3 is TGTGCCAGCAGCTTACCCGGGCCTTTAATCAAAAACATTCAGTACTTC. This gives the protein CASSLPGPLIKNIQYF.

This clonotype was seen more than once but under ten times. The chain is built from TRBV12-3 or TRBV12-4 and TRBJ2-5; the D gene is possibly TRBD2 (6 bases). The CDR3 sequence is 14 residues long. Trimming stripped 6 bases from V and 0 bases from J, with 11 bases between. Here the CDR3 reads CASRSLAHQETQYF. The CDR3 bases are TGTGCCAGCAGGTCACTAGCCCACCAAGAGACCCAGTACTTC.

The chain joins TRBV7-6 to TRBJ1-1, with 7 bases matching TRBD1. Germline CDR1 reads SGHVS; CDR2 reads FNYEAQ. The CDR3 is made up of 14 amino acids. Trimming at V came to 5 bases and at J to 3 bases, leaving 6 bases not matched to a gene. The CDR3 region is CASSGQELYTEAFF. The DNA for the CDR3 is TGTGCCAGCAGCGGACAGGAACTATACACTGAAGCTTTCTTT.

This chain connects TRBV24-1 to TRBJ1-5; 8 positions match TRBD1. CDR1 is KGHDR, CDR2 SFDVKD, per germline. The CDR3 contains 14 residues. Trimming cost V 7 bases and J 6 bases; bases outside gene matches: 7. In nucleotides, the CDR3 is TGTGCCACCAGCTCAGGGGGCTCAGGTCAGCCCCAGCATTTT. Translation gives CATSSGGSGQPQHF.

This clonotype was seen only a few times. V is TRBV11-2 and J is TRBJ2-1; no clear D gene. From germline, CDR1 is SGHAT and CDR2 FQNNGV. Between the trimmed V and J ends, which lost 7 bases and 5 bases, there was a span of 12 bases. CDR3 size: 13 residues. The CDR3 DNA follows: TGTGCCAGCACCAGACCCGTTCACAATGAGCAGTTCTTC. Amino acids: CASTRPVHNEQFF.

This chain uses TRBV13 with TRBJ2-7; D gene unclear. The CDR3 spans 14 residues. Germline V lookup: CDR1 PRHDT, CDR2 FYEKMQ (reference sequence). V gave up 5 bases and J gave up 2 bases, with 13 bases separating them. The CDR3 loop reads CASSAVGEAYEQYF. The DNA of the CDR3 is TGTGCCAGCAGCGCCGTTGGTGAGGCCTACGAGCAGTACTTC.

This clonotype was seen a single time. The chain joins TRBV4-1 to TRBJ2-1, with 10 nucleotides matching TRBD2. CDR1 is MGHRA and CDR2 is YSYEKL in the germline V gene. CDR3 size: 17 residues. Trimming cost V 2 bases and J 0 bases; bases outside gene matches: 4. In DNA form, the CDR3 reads TGCGCCAGCAGCCAACCGGGACTAGCGAGCTCCTACAATGAGCAGTTCTTC. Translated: CASSQPGLASSYNEQFF.

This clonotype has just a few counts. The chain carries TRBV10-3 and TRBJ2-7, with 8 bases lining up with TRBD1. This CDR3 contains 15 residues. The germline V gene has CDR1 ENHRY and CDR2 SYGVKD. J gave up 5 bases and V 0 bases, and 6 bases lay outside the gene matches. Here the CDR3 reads CAISESSPGGDEQYF. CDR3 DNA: TGTGCCATCAGTGAGTCGTCCCCAGGGGGCGACGAGCAGTACTTC.

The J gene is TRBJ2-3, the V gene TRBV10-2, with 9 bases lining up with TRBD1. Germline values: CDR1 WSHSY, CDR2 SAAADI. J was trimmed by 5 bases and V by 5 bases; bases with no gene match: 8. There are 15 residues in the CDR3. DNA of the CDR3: TGCGCCAGCAGTTCAACCGGGACAGGGAAAGATACGCAGTATTTT. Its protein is CASSSTGTGKDTQYF.

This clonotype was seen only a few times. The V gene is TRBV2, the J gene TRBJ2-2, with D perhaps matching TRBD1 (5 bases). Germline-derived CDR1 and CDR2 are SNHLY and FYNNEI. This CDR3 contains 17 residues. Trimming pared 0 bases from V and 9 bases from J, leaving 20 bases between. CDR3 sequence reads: CASSEALNAGLGRELFF. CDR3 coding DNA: TGTGCCAGCAGTGAAGCGCTTAATGCAGGGCTGGGAAGGGAGCTGTTTTTT.

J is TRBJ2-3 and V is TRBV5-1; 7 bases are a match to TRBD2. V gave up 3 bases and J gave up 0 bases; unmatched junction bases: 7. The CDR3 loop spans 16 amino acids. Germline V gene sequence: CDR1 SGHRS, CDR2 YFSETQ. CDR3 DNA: TGCGCCAGCAGCTCCGGGAGGACCACTAGCACAGATACGCAGTATTTT. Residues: CASSSGRTTSTDTQYF. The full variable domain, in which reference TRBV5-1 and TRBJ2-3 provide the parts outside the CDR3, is KAGVTQTPRYLIKTRGQQVTLSCSPISGHRSVSWYQQTPGQGLQFLFEYFSETQRNKGNFPGRFSGRQFSNSRSEMNVSTLELGDSALYLCASSSGRTTSTDTQYFGPGTRLTVL.

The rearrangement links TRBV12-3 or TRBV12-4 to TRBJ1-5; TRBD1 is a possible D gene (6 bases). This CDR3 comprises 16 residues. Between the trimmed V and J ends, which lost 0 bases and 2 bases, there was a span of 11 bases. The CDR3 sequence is CASSLAPGDGNQPQHF. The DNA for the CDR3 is TGTGCCAGCAGTTTAGCCCCAGGGGATGGCAATCAGCCCCAGCATTTT.

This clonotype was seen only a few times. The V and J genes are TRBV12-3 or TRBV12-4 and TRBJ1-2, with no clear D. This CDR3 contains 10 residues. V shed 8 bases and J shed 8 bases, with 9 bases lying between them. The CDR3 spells CASGVNGYTF. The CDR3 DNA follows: TGTGCCAGCGGGGTTAACGGCTACACCTTC.

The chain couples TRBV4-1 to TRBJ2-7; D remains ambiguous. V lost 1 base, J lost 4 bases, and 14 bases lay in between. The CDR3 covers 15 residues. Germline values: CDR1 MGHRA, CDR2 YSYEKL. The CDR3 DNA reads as TGCGCCAGCAGCCAAGCTCAATTTTCGATTTACGAGCAGTACTTC. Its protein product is CASSQAQFSIYEQYF.

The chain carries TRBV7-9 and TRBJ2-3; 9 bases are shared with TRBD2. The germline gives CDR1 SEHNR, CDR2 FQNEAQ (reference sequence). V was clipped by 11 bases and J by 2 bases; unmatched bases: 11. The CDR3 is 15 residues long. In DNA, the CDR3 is TGTGCCGGGGCCGGGAGCGGGGGGACCACAGATACGCAGTATTTT. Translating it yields CAGAGSGGTTDTQYF.

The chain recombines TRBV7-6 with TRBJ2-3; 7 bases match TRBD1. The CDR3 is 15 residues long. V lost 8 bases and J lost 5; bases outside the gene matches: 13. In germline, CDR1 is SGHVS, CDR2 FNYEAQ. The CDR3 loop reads CASSPQGQRQDTQYF. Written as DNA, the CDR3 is TGTGCCAGCTCTCCCCAGGGACAGAGACAAGATACGCAGTATTTT.

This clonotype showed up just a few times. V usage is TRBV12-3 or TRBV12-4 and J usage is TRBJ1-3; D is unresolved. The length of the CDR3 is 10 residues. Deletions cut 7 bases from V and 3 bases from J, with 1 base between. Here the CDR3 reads CASNGNTIYF. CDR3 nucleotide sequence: TGTGCCAGCAATGGAAACACCATATATTTT.

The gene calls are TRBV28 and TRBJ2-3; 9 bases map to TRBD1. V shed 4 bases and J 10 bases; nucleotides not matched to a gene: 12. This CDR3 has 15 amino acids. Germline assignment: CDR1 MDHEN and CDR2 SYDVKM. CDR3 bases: TGTGCCAGCAGTTGGGGGGTTACAGGGGGCGATCCGCAGTATTTT. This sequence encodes CASSWGVTGGDPQYF.

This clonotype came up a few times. For the CDR3, the DNA is TGTGCCAGCAGTTACGGGACAGGGGCGTACTATGAGCAGTTCTTC. This gives the protein CASSYGTGAYYEQFF. The chain employs TRBV6-5 and TRBJ2-1, with 10 nucleotides matching TRBD1. The CDR3 length is 15 residues. Germline assignment: CDR1 MNHEY and CDR2 SVGAGI. The J segment lost 8 bases and the V segment lost 2 bases, leaving 6 bases of the junction unmatched.

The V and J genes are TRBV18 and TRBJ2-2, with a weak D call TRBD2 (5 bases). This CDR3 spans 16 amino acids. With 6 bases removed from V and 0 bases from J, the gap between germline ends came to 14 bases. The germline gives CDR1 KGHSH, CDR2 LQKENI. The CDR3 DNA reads TGTGCCAGCTCCCTCCCCGGACTCACGAACACCGGGGAGCTGTTTTTT. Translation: CASSLPGLTNTGELFF. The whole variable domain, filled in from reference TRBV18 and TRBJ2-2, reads NAGVMQNPRHLVRRRGQEARLRCSPMKGHSHVYWYRQLPEEGLKFMVYLQKENIIDESGMPKERFSAEFPKEGPSILRIQQVVRGDSAAYFCASSLPGLTNTGELFFGEGSRLTVL.

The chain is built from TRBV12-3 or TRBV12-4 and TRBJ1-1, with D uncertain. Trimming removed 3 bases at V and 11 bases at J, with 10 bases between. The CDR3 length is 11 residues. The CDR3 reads CASSFEFSAFF. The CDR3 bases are TGTGCCAGCAGTTTCGAATTTTCGGCTTTCTTT.

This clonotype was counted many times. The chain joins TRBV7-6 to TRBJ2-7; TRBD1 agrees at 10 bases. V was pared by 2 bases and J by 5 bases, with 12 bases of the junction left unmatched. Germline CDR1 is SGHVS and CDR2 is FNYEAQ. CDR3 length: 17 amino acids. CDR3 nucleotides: TGTGCCAGCAGCTTAACTTGGACAGGGGGATTGGGGGACGAGCAGTACTTC. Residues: CASSLTWTGGLGDEQYF. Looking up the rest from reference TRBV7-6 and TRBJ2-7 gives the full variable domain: GAGVSQSPRYKVTKRGQDVALRCDPISGHVSLYWYRQALGQGPEFLTYFNYEAQQDKSGLPNDRFSAERPEGSISTLTIQRTEQRDSAMYRCASSLTWTGGLGDEQYFGPGTRLTVT.

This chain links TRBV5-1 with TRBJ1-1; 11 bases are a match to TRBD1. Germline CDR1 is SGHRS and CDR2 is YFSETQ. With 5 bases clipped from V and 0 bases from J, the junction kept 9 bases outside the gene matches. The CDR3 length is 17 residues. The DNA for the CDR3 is TGCGCCAGCAGACTAGGACAGGGGGCCTCAATGAACACTGAAGCTTTCTTT. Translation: CASRLGQGASMNTEAFF.

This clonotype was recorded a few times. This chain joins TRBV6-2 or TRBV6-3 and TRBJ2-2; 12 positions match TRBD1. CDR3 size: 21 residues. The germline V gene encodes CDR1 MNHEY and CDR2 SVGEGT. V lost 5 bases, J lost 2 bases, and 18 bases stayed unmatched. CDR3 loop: CASSLARSGTGGHRNTGELFF. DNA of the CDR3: TGTGCCAGCAGTCTCGCCCGATCCGGGACAGGGGGCCACCGAAACACCGGGGAGCTGTTTTTT.

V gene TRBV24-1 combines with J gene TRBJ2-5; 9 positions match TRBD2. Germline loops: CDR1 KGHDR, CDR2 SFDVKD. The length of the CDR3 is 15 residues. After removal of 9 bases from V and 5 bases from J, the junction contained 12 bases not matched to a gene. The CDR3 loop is CATSERGAGTETQYF. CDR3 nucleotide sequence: TGTGCCACCTCCGAGCGGGGGGCCGGGACGGAGACCCAGTACTTC.

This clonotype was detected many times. The CDR3 sequence: CASSIPYNEQFF. The CDR3 coding sequence is TGTGCCAGCAGTATTCCTTACAATGAGCAGTTCTTC. The chain couples TRBV12-3 or TRBV12-4 to TRBJ2-1, with unresolved D. Trimming cost V 5 bases and J 4 bases, with 6 bases left between them. The CDR3 has 12 amino acids.

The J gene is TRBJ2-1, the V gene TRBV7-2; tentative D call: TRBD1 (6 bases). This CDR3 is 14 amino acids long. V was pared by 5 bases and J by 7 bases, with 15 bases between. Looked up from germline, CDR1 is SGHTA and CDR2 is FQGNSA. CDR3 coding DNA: TGTGCCAGCAGCCTCCGGGACATTTTGAATGAGCAGTTCTTC. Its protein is CASSLRDILNEQFF.

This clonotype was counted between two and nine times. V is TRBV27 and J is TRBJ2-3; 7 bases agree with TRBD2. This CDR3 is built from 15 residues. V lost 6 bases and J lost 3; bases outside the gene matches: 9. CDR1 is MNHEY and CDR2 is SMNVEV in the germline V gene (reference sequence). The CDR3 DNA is TGTGCCAGCAGCCCTTACGGGGGGAGAACAGATACGCAGTATTTT. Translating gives CASSPYGGRTDTQYF.